These 25 T cell receptor beta chains share one sample of origin, sequenced in a study of TIL therapy for anti-PD-1-resistant metastatic lung cancer. As to time point: pre-treatment sample, taken before nivolumab and TIL therapy. Pleural nodules or supraclavicular lymph nodes made up most of the excised metastases sampled. The immunoSEQ assay was v3. The table came from immunoSEQ multiplex PCR; TCRdb's copy has only in-frame clones and leaves some out. The sample lists 95,000 or so clones, roughly 65% seen once, with approximately 10% in the top ten. Sequencing was performed on tumor tissue, taken at baseline. These receptors all stem from a person between 25 and 79 years old with non-small cell lung cancer.

The rearrangement joins TRBV21-1 to TRBJ1-2. TRBV21-1 is termed a pseudogene. The CDR3 totals 17 residues. In DNA, the CDR3 is TGTGCCAGCAGCCCAGGGCGACCGACTATAGCTAACTATGGCTACACCTTC. Translation gives CASSPGRPTIANYGYTF.

The chain uses TRBV19 and TRBJ1-5, with 10 bases fitting TRBD1. CDR3 size: 13 residues. Trimming took 6 bases from V and 5 from J; bases not matched to a gene: 1. Germline assignment: CDR1 LNHDA and CDR2 SQIVND (reference sequence). The CDR3 loop reads CASRDRGHQPQHF. As DNA, the CDR3 is TGTGCCAGTAGAGACAGGGGGCATCAGCCCCAGCATTTT.

This sequence joins TRBV4-1 and TRBJ2-1; 8 bases align to TRBD2. CDR1 and CDR2 (germline): MGHRA, YSYEKL. V was pared by 4 bases and J by 4 bases, with 6 bases of the junction left unmatched. The CDR3 runs 15 residues. The CDR3 reads CASSPGLGKYNEQFF. The CDR3 region has the DNA TGCGCCAGCAGCCCGGGACTAGGAAAGTACAATGAGCAGTTCTTC.

The chain is built from TRBV7-9 and TRBJ2-1; TRBD1 matches at 7 bases. Trimming removed 7 bases from V and 4 bases from J; junction bases left unmatched: 13. Germline CDR1 is SEHNR and CDR2 is FQNEAQ (reference sequence). This CDR3 has 16 residues. Here the CDR3 reads CASTPSRGQAYNEQFF. For the CDR3, the DNA is TGTGCCAGCACCCCCTCCCGAGGACAGGCTTACAATGAGCAGTTCTTC.

The chain's CDR3 is CASSSPQLAADTQYF. The CDR3 DNA reads as TGCGCCAGCAGCTCCCCCCAGCTAGCCGCAGATACGCAGTATTTT. The chain carries TRBV5-1 and TRBJ2-3, with TRBD2 as a possible D gene (5 bases). This CDR3 spans 15 amino acids. CDR1 and CDR2 (germline): SGHRS, YFSETQ. Trimming left V 3 bases short and J 4 bases short, with 15 bases between.

This clone occurred a few times. The chain links TRBV19 to TRBJ1-1; a possible D gene is TRBD1 (5 bases). The CDR3 loop spans 16 amino acids. The V gene's germline CDR1 is LNHDA and CDR2 SQIVND (reference sequence). V gave up 5 bases and J gave up 6 bases, with 22 bases separating them. CDR3 residues: CASSGDGDGVNAEAFF. CDR3 DNA sequence: TGTGCCAGTAGTGGGGATGGGGACGGCGTTAACGCTGAAGCTTTCTTT.

In its sample, this clone was seen a few times. V and J are TRBV28 and TRBJ2-7, with D tentatively TRBD1 or TRBD2 (5 bases each). CDR3 length: 13 amino acids. The V and J ends lost 2 bases and 3 bases respectively, with 8 bases between them. The V gene's germline CDR1 is MDHEN and CDR2 SYDVKM. CDR3 coding DNA: TGTGCCAGCAGTTTAAGAGGGGACTACGAGCAGTACTTC. This codes for CASSLRGDYEQYF. The variable domain in full, completed from reference TRBV28 and TRBJ2-7, reads DVKVTQSSRYLVKRTGEKVFLECVQDMDHENMFWYRQDPGLGLRLIYFSYDVKMKEKGDIPEGYSVSREKKERFSLILESASTNQTSMYLCASSLRGDYEQYFGPGTRLTVT.

V and J are TRBV5-1 and TRBJ1-2, with 9 bases that match TRBD1. Germline-derived CDR1 and CDR2 are SGHRS and YFSETQ. With V trimmed by 5 bases and J by 7 bases, 6 bases remained unmatched. The length of the CDR3 is 13 residues. CDR3 amino acids: CASRIGDRAGYTF. As DNA, the CDR3 is TGCGCCAGCAGAATAGGGGACAGGGCTGGCTACACCTTC.

The chain couples TRBV4-2 to TRBJ2-3, with TRBD1 identical over 8 bases. This CDR3 is 16 amino acids long. CDR1 and CDR2 (germline): LGHNA, YNFKEQ. The V and J ends lost 2 bases and 4 bases, in that order; junction bases with no gene match: 8. In DNA, the CDR3 is TGTGCCAGCAGCCAACCTTCCGGGACAGGCGCAGATACGCAGTATTTT. It translates to CASSQPSGTGADTQYF.

The gene calls are TRBV7-9 and TRBJ2-7; TRBD1 matches 7 bases. The CDR3 totals 14 residues. Trimming cost V 2 bases and J 4 bases; bases outside gene matches: 5. Germline lookup yields CDR1 SEHNR and CDR2 FQNEAQ (reference sequence). The CDR3 here is CASSLMAGGYEQYF. DNA for the CDR3: TGTGCCAGCAGCTTAATGGCAGGGGGTTACGAGCAGTACTTC.

This chain links TRBV28 with TRBJ1-1; a weak D match, TRBD1 (5 bases). Germline-derived CDR1 and CDR2 are MDHEN and SYDVKM. Trimming took off 4 bases at V and 0 bases at J, with 9 bases between the two ends. This CDR3 is built from 14 residues. CDR3 bases: TGTGCCAGCAGTTGGGGGGTTCTGAACACTGAAGCTTTCTTT. Amino acid sequence: CASSWGVLNTEAFF.

This clone was observed a single time. This chain joins TRBV28 and TRBJ2-2; 8 nucleotides match TRBD2. The CDR3 runs 12 residues. Germline V gene data show CDR1 as MDHEN and CDR2 as SYDVKM. V lost 6 bases, J lost 7 bases, and 1 base stayed unmatched. CDR3 sequence: CASRREVGELFF. The CDR3 nucleotides are TGTGCCAGCAGGCGGGAGGTCGGGGAGCTGTTTTTT.

A word on this clone: This sample also contains other DNA sequences that code for the same CDR3. The chain combines TRBV24-1 with TRBJ2-3; TRBD1 might be the D (6 bases). The germline CDR1 and CDR2 sequences are KGHDR and SFDVKD. Trimming shortened V by 1 base and J by 0 bases, and 7 bases separated the two germline ends. This CDR3 contains 15 residues. In DNA, the CDR3 is TGTGCCACCAGTGATTTTACAGGGAGCACAGATACGCAGTATTTT. It codes for CATSDFTGSTDTQYF.

The J gene is TRBJ2-7, the V gene TRBV7-8; 10 bases match TRBD2. Germline-derived CDR1 and CDR2 are SGHVS and FQNEAQ. Trimming cost V 2 bases and J 3 bases; bases outside gene matches: 4. The CDR3 covers 15 residues. The CDR3 DNA is TGTGCCAGCAGCTTACTAGCGGGGGTCTTCTACGAGCAGTACTTC. Translating it yields CASSLLAGVFYEQYF.

This chain uses TRBV24-1 with TRBJ2-1, with 8 bases that match TRBD2. This CDR3 contains 15 residues. CDR1 and CDR2 (germline): KGHDR, SFDVKD. Unmatched junction bases numbered 10, after V lost 9 bases and J lost 4 bases. CDR3 region: CATGHSGNPYNEQFF. CDR3 bases: TGTGCCACCGGTCATAGCGGGAATCCATACAATGAGCAGTTCTTC.

The V call is TRBV7-9, the J call TRBJ2-5, with TRBD1 as a possible D gene (6 bases). This CDR3 comprises 15 residues. The V gene's germline CDR1 is SEHNR and CDR2 FQNEAQ (reference sequence). Trimming took off 7 bases at V and 2 bases at J, with 17 bases between the two ends. CDR3 in DNA: TGTGCCAGCATTCCTAACTCCGGGACACAAGAGACCCAGTACTTC. Its translation is CASIPNSGTQETQYF.

The rearrangement links TRBV7-9 to TRBJ2-5; D gene unclear. Germline CDR1 and CDR2: SEHNR and FQNEAQ (reference sequence). The V end was cut by 1 base, the J end by 0 bases, with 6 bases between. This CDR3 has 14 residues. The CDR3 region is CASSLGSNQETQYF. The CDR3 DNA reads as TGTGCCAGCAGCTTAGGAAGCAACCAAGAGACCCAGTACTTC.

With regard to this clone: One junction end does not reproduce the germline sequence, and a read error may be involved. V usage is TRBV5-8 and J usage is TRBJ2-4; weak D call: TRBD2 (6 bases). The CDR3 contains 14 residues. Germline-derived CDR1 and CDR2 are SGHTS and YDEGEE. CDR3 sequence (DNA): TGTGCCAGCAGCTTGGAGGAGGGAGTCAGGCTCTCCGCCTTC. Amino acids: CASSLEEGVRLSAF.

The chain joins TRBV14 to TRBJ2-7; 8 bases are a match to TRBD2. The CDR3 extends over 15 amino acids. Germline V gives CDR1 SGHDN, CDR2 FVKESK. V was clipped by 3 bases and J by 0 bases; unmatched bases: 4. The CDR3 nucleotides read TGTGCCAGCAGCCACGAGAGCGGGAGCTCCTACGAGCAGTACTTC. It codes for CASSHESGSSYEQYF.

The genes are TRBV30 and TRBJ2-7; D not resolved. The CDR3 has 11 residues. Germline CDR1 and CDR2: GTSNPN and SVGIG (reference sequence). V shed 0 bases and J shed 6 bases, with 6 bases lying between them. CDR3 nucleotide sequence: TGTGCCTGGAGTGTATTGGTCGAGCAGTACTTC. The encoded protein is CAWSVLVEQYF.

The V call is TRBV6-1, the J call TRBJ2-2, with unresolved D. Germline assignment: CDR1 MNHNS and CDR2 SASEGT. This CDR3 is 15 amino acids long. V lost 1 base, J lost 0 bases, and 6 bases lay in between. The CDR3 sequence is CASSEGWTNTGELFF. CDR3 sequence (DNA): TGTGCCAGCAGTGAAGGGTGGACGAACACCGGGGAGCTGTTTTTT.

The rearrangement uses TRBV28 and TRBJ2-1; D remains unclear. V lost 9 bases and J lost 15, with 24 bases in between. The CDR3 runs 13 residues. Germline V gene lookup returns CDR1 MDHEN and CDR2 SYDVKM. CDR3 DNA: TGTGCCAGTACCTGGGTAGTCCCGGCACCTTTGTTCTTC. This encodes CASTWVVPAPLFF.

This sequence joins TRBV9 and TRBJ2-1; D not resolved. V lost 0 bases and J lost 8, with 18 bases in between. Per germline, CDR1 SGDLS and CDR2 YYNGEE. This CDR3 contains 16 residues. CDR3: CASSVASQDFHYEQFF. CDR3 DNA: TGTGCCAGCAGCGTAGCGTCCCAAGACTTTCACTATGAGCAGTTCTTC.

J is TRBJ2-7 and V is TRBV29-1; D not resolved. The ends were cut back, 6 bases at V and 2 bases at J, with 14 bases in the middle. Germline-derived CDR1 and CDR2 are SQVTM and ANQGSEA. The CDR3 sequence is 13 residues long. The CDR3 reads CSVIKGRTYEQYF. Written as DNA, the CDR3 is TGCAGCGTGATAAAGGGCAGAACCTACGAGCAGTACTTC.

The chain uses TRBV15 and TRBJ1-4; D possibly corresponds to TRBD1 (6 bases). Germline CDR1 is LNHNV and CDR2 is YYDKDF (reference sequence). Trimming took 1 base from V and 1 from J, leaving 13 bases between them. The CDR3 has 17 amino acids. This chain's CDR3 is CATSRARGHRTNEKLFF. CDR3 DNA: TGTGCCACCAGCAGAGCCAGGGGACACCGAACTAATGAAAAACTGTTTTTT.